The 12 T cell receptor beta chains below come from one sample, sequenced in a study of blood T cells in healthy people across ages. PCR was performed a second time for about 7 to 12 cycles using a sample-barcoded 5' primer and a J-beta primer mix. One entry per CDR3 protein results from TCRdb running MiXCR on the 5' RACE reads. The sample contains 800,000 to 1,000,000 distinct CDR3 sequences, roughly 48% of which appear only once. The source material was blood. The receptors stem from a man in his thirties or forties in good health.

The chain recombines TRBV29-1 with TRBJ2-3, with 7 bases fitting TRBD2. This CDR3 spans 15 amino acids. J lost 4 bases, V lost 0 bases, and 7 bases had no gene match. Germline CDR1 reads SQVTM; CDR2 reads ANQGSEA. In nucleotides, the CDR3 is TGCAGCGTTGAAGACTCGCTAGCGGTCGCAGATACGCAGTATTTT. Protein: CSVEDSLAVADTQYF.

This clonotype has just a few counts. V and J are TRBV4-2 and TRBJ2-7; 7 nucleotides match TRBD1. The CDR3 covers 12 residues. The germline V gene encodes CDR1 LGHNA and CDR2 YNFKEQ. V shed 0 bases and J 9 bases; nucleotides not matched to a gene: 2. CDR3 amino acids: CASSQDRDRQYF. CDR3 DNA: TGTGCCAGCAGCCAAGATAGGGACAGGCAGTACTTC.

This chain connects TRBV7-2 to TRBJ2-1, with 8 bases aligning to TRBD1. Unmatched junction bases numbered 9, after V lost 4 bases and J lost 13 bases. The CDR3 length is 13 residues. Looked up from germline, CDR1 is SGHTA and CDR2 is FQGNSA. The CDR3 DNA reads as TGTGCCAGCAGCTCACCGGGACAGGAGGGTCAGTTCTTC. It codes for CASSSPGQEGQFF. Together with reference TRBV7-2 and TRBJ2-1, the CDR3 gives the full variable domain: GAGVSQSPSNKVTEKGKDVELRCDPISGHTALYWYRQSLGQGLEFLIYFQGNSAPDKSGLPSDRFSAERTGGSVSTLTIQRTQQEDSAVYLCASSSPGQEGQFFGPGTRLTVL.

The chain has TRBV3-1 and TRBJ2-7; D not certain. The germline V gene encodes CDR1 LGHDT and CDR2 YNNKEL (reference sequence). The CDR3 runs to 14 residues. Trimming shortened V by 0 bases and J by 2 bases, and 8 bases separated the two germline ends. The CDR3 sequence: CASSQEGIPYEQYF. Here the CDR3 DNA reads TGTGCCAGCAGCCAAGAAGGCATCCCCTACGAGCAGTACTTC.

This clonotype was counted once. The genes are TRBV5-1 and TRBJ2-5; D is tentatively TRBD1 or TRBD2 (5 bases each). From germline, CDR1 is SGHRS and CDR2 YFSETQ. The CDR3 consists of 16 residues. V gave up 0 bases and J gave up 4 bases, with 16 bases separating them. The CDR3 sequence is CASSLGAMGVGETQYF. The CDR3 DNA follows: TGCGCCAGCAGCTTGGGTGCAATGGGGGTCGGAGAGACCCAGTACTTC.

This clonotype was seen only a few times. V gene TRBV6-1 combines with J gene TRBJ2-7; no definite D call. Germline CDR1 is MNHNS and CDR2 is SASEGT. V was cut by 1 base and J by 2 bases, with 6 bases left in between. This CDR3 has 13 amino acids. CDR3: CASSEGSTYEQYF. The CDR3 DNA sequence: TGTGCCAGCAGTGAAGGCAGTACCTACGAGCAGTACTTC.

This clonotype occurred many times. The rearrangement links TRBV28 to TRBJ1-4; D remains ambiguous. This CDR3 has 12 amino acids. Between the trimmed V and J ends, which lost 8 bases and 8 bases, there was a span of 12 bases. Germline loops: CDR1 MDHEN, CDR2 SYDVKM. The CDR3 region is CASVGGFEKLFF. The CDR3 DNA follows: TGTGCCAGCGTCGGCGGTTTCGAAAAACTGTTTTTT.

The chain is built from TRBV9 and TRBJ2-2; no clear D gene. Germline CDR1 SGDLS, CDR2 YYNGEE. Trimming stripped 0 bases from V and 2 bases from J, with 5 bases between. This CDR3 has 14 residues. This CDR3 is CASSVDSNTGELFF. The CDR3 DNA reads as TGTGCCAGCAGCGTAGACAGTAACACCGGGGAGCTGTTTTTT.

This clonotype was observed a few times. The gene calls are TRBV11-3 and TRBJ2-7; 9 nucleotides agree with TRBD1. The V gene's germline CDR1 is SGHNT and CDR2 YENEEA. The CDR3 spans 16 residues. V lost 1 base, J lost 0 bases, and 4 bases stayed unmatched. For the CDR3, the DNA is TGTGCCAGCAGCTTAGTCGGGACAGGGAACTCCTACGAGCAGTACTTC. This codes for CASSLVGTGNSYEQYF.

This clonotype was picked up a small number of times. The chain couples TRBV24-1 to TRBJ2-1; weak D call: TRBD2 (6 bases). V lost 9 bases to trimming and J lost 6 bases, with 11 bases between them. Looked up from germline, CDR1 is KGHDR and CDR2 is SFDVKD. The length of the CDR3 is 12 residues. In nucleotides, the CDR3 is TGTGCCACCGGCCGGGGAGGCAATGAGCAGTTCTTC. It yields the protein CATGRGGNEQFF.

The chain carries TRBV20-1 and TRBJ2-2; 9 nucleotides line up with TRBD1. V lost 6 bases, J lost 6 bases, and 8 bases stayed unmatched. This CDR3 spans 14 amino acids. Germline V gene lookup returns CDR1 DFQATT and CDR2 SNEGSKA (reference sequence). CDR3 in DNA: TGCAGTGCACCGGGACAGGGTTGGTCCGGGGAGCTGTTTTTT. It yields the protein CSAPGQGWSGELFF.

The sample holds a few counts of this clonotype. The J gene is TRBJ2-3, the V gene TRBV6-2 or TRBV6-3; D is unresolved. The V end lost 2 bases, the J end lost 2 bases, and 11 bases lay between the germline ends. From germline, CDR1 is MNHEY and CDR2 SVGEGT. The CDR3 sequence is 15 residues long. The CDR3 DNA reads TGTGCCAGCAGTTACCTCCAGACTTCCACAGATACGCAGTATTTT. Residues: CASSYLQTSTDTQYF.